A selection of T cell receptor beta chains follows, all from one sample in a study of somatic mutations in cytotoxic T cells in rheumatoid arthritis. Clones were sequenced by immunoSEQ multiplex PCR, and TCRdb holds only the in-frame ones, with some missing. The table shows about 20,000 clones, with 70% to 90% occurring only once. Sequencing input: CD8+ T cells sorted from blood. The receptors come from a woman aged 45-60 years in good health. Both conserved end residues are part of each CDR3. The order of the fields is clone size, J gene, V gene, D gene, CDR3 protein, CDR3 DNA. D genes are given only for firm matches. Clone size is stated in some rows and not others, as once, few, many or a class when expanded.

.	TRBJ1-4	TRBV7-9	.	CASVRARDDNEKLFF	TGTGCCAGCGTTAGGGCCAGGGACGATAATGAAAAACTGTTTTTT
.	TRBJ1-2	TRBV4-3	.	CASSQGYSSNYGYTF	TGCGCCAGCAGCCAAGGGTACAGTTCTAACTATGGCTACACCTTC
.	TRBJ1-1	TRBV7-9	TRBD1	CASSSTQGASTEAFF	TGTGCCAGCAGCTCAACACAGGGGGCCAGCACTGAAGCTTTCTTT
.	TRBJ1-1	TRBV4-1	.	CASSQGVRTEAFF	TGCGCCAGCAGCCAAGGGGTGCGCACTGAAGCTTTCTTT
.	TRBJ2-3	TRBV6-1	TRBD2	CASSEGLAGGGSTDTQYF	TGTGCCAGCAGTGAAGGCCTAGCGGGGGGGGGTAGCACAGATACGCAGTATTTT
.	TRBJ2-5	TRBV5-1	TRBD2	CASSLGSGGAYETQYF	TGCGCCAGCAGCTTGGGCAGCGGGGGGGCCTATGAGACCCAGTACTTC
.	TRBJ1-1	TRBV2	.	CASRRSTEAFF	TGTGCCAGCAGGAGGAGCACTGAAGCTTTCTTT
once	TRBJ1-1	TRBV6-6	.	CASSLSGPAVNTEAFF	TGTGCCAGCAGTCTGAGTGGACCCGCTGTGAACACTGAAGCTTTCTTT
once	TRBJ1-1	TRBV27	.	CASSQTAPRFMNTEAFF	TGTGCCAGCAGTCAGACAGCGCCGAGATTCATGAACACTGAAGCTTTCTTT
.	TRBJ2-1	TRBV28	.	CASTSGNEQFF	TGTGCCAGCACCAGCGGCAATGAGCAGTTCTTC
.	TRBJ1-5	TRBV7-9	.	CASRRLGNQPQHF	TGTGCCAGCAGACGGTTGGGCAATCAGCCCCAGCATTTT
.	TRBJ1-2	TRBV29-1	.	CSVAGDHYGYTF	TGCAGCGTTGCAGGGGATCACTATGGCTACACCTTC
once	TRBJ2-5	TRBV4-3	TRBD1	CASSRKFGRDRAETQYF	TGCGCCAGCAGCCGGAAGTTTGGGCGGGACAGGGCAGAGACCCAGTACTTC
.	TRBJ2-1	TRBV18	.	CASSPPGGGSNNEQFF	TGTGCCAGCTCACCACCGGGTGGCGGCAGCAACAATGAGCAGTTCTTC
.	TRBJ2-3	TRBV27	TRBD2	CASSSRSSGGTDTQYF	TGTGCCAGCAGTTCGCGGTCTAGCGGGGGCACAGATACGCAGTATTTT
once	TRBJ1-2	TRBV28	.	CASSLQPTGWGGYTF	TGTGCCAGCAGTTTGCAGCCCACAGGGTGGGGCGGCTACACCTTC
.	TRBJ2-5	TRBV9	TRBD2	CASSETSGGMKTQYF	TGTGCCAGCAGCGAGACTAGCGGGGGTATGAAGACCCAGTACTTC
.	TRBJ1-5	TRBV2	TRBD1	CASRRQGNQPQHF	TGTGCCAGCAGGAGACAGGGTAATCAGCCCCAGCATTTT
once	TRBJ2-7	TRBV27	.	CASSLSGAWGKPYEQYF	TGTGCCAGCAGTTTATCTGGGGCGTGGGGTAAACCCTACGAGCAGTACTTC
.	TRBJ1-3	TRBV5-5	.	CASTSAKGGSGNTIYF	TGTGCCAGCACCTCGGCTAAGGGGGGTTCTGGAAACACCATATATTTT
.	TRBJ1-2	TRBV5-6	TRBD1	CASSLGDRGEFNYGYTF	TGTGCCAGCAGCTTGGGGGACAGGGGAGAGTTTAACTATGGCTACACCTTC
.	TRBJ1-1	TRBV5-6	TRBD1	CASSSGGDGAFF	TGTGCCAGCAGCTCAGGGGGAGATGGGGCTTTCTTT
.	TRBJ1-6	TRBV23-1	.	CASRQRTLHF	TGCGCCAGCAGACAACGGACCCTCCACTTT
.	TRBJ2-3	TRBV5-4	.	CASSFRDHTDTQYF	TGTGCCAGCAGCTTCAGGGATCACACAGATACGCAGTATTTT